A single sample gave rise to the 28 T cell receptor beta chains below, sequenced in a study of blood T cell repertoires in COVID-19 (TCRdb year 2020). The library was obtained by the immunoSEQ multiplex PCR assay. TCRdb took this table from immuneACCESS and kept in-frame rearrangements with V and J called. Such tables lack part of the clones; where checked against another copy, unresolved V genes explain under half of the gap, and the rest is unexplained. For this sample there are fewer than 250,000 clones; 88% appear just once. The ten largest make up 5.5% to 7% of the sample. Source material: peripheral blood. Receptors originate from a woman aged 40 to 55 who had recovered from COVID-19.

V and J are TRBV6-1 and TRBJ2-1; 14 bases match TRBD2. This CDR3 is 20 amino acids long. CDR1 and CDR2 (germline): MNHNS, SASEGT. J lost 0 bases, V lost 3 bases, and 10 bases had no gene match. The DNA of the CDR3 is TGTGCCAGCAGTGAGATCGGGACTAGCGGGAGCGAAAGCTCCTACAATGAGCAGTTCTTC. Encoded protein: CASSEIGTSGSESSYNEQFF.

J is TRBJ2-3 and V is TRBV10-3; D is perhaps TRBD2 (6 bases). V lost 5 bases and J lost 0, with 24 bases in between. Germline loops: CDR1 ENHRY, CDR2 SYGVKD. This CDR3 is 19 amino acids long. As DNA, the CDR3 is TGTGCCATCAGTCCATCACCCCGATTTAGCGGAGTTAGCACAGATACGCAGTATTTT. Its protein product is CAISPSPRFSGVSTDTQYF.

The genes are TRBV29-1 and TRBJ2-1, with D unresolved. The CDR3 has 11 amino acids. The germline gives CDR1 SQVTM, CDR2 ANQGSEA. Trimming cost V 4 bases and J 15 bases, with 16 bases left between them. In DNA form, the CDR3 reads TGCAGCGTTGGGGCCCAGTTTCTGTGGTTCTTC. This codes for CSVGAQFLWFF.

The J gene is TRBJ2-3, the V gene TRBV19; 7 nucleotides align to TRBD1. The ends lost 5 bases at V and 3 bases at J; junction bases unmatched: 2. This CDR3 comprises 13 residues. Germline V CDR1 and CDR2: LNHDA, SQIVND (reference sequence). CDR3 sequence reads: CASSLQGTDTQYF. The CDR3 coding sequence is TGTGCCAGTAGTTTACAGGGGACAGATACGCAGTATTTT.

This chain joins TRBV28 and TRBJ2-2; TRBD1 matches at 9 bases. V lost 6 bases, J lost 3 bases, and 8 bases stayed unmatched. CDR3 size: 16 residues. From germline, CDR1 is MDHEN and CDR2 SYDVKM. The DNA for the CDR3 is TGTGCCAGCAGGGAGGGACAGGGAGGGTACACCGGGGAGCTGTTTTTT. Translating it yields CASREGQGGYTGELFF.

As DNA, the CDR3 is TGTGCCAGCAACGACCAGGGACTAGCGGGTTACGAGCAGTACTTC. It specifies CASNDQGLAGYEQYF. The V call is TRBV6-5, the J call TRBJ2-7; 12 bases are shared with TRBD2. After removal of 7 bases from V and 4 bases from J, the junction contained 8 bases not matched to a gene. Germline values: CDR1 MNHEY, CDR2 SVGAGI. The length of the CDR3 is 15 residues.

This clone was detected a few times. Other DNA sequences in this sample translate to the same CDR3. This chain connects TRBV24-1 to TRBJ1-5; D is unresolved. The V gene lost 4 bases and the J gene lost 2 bases, with 5 bases spanning the gap. The CDR3 runs to 13 residues. Looked up from germline, CDR1 is KGHDR and CDR2 is SFDVKD. The CDR3 protein is CATSEGGNQPQHF. CDR3 nucleotide sequence: TGTGCCACCAGTGAAGGAGGCAATCAGCCCCAGCATTTT.

This chain uses TRBV14 with TRBJ2-2, with D unresolved. The V end lost 1 base, the J end lost 5 bases, and 11 bases lay between the germline ends. This CDR3 has 15 amino acids. Germline CDR1 is SGHDN and CDR2 is FVKESK. In nucleotides, the CDR3 is TGTGCCAGCAGCCAAGTTACAGCCACTACCGGGGAGCTGTTTTTT. It encodes CASSQVTATTGELFF.

The V call is TRBV11-2, the J call TRBJ1-1; D may be TRBD1 (6 bases). This CDR3 spans 14 amino acids. V was trimmed by 1 base and J by 4 bases, leaving 10 bases between them. Germline V gene data show CDR1 as SGHAT and CDR2 as FQNNGV. The CDR3 DNA sequence: TGTGCCAGCAGCTTAGCAGCAGGGGCCACTGAAGCTTTCTTT. Amino acids: CASSLAAGATEAFF.

V is TRBV7-3 and J is TRBJ2-5, with a possible D match to TRBD2 (6 bases). Per germline, CDR1 SGHTA and CDR2 FQGTGA. The CDR3 has 14 amino acids. Trimming stripped 2 bases from V and 4 bases from J, with 11 bases between. Written as DNA, the CDR3 is TGTGCCAGCAGCTTAGTGGGCGGGGTAGAGACCCAGTACTTC. Translated: CASSLVGGVETQYF.

The V gene is TRBV27, the J gene TRBJ2-5; 11 bases match TRBD2. The J segment lost 4 bases and the V segment lost 0 bases, leaving 1 base of the junction unmatched. This CDR3 is 15 amino acids long. CDR1 MNHEY and CDR2 SMNVEV come from the germline V gene (reference sequence). In nucleotides, the CDR3 is TGTGCCAGCAGTTTATCCCTAGCGGGAGGAGAGACCCAGTACTTC. Translating it yields CASSLSLAGGETQYF.

The V call is TRBV11-2, the J call TRBJ2-1; 12 bases line up with TRBD2. Germline V gene lookup returns CDR1 SGHAT and CDR2 FQNNGV. The junction had 8 bases not matched to a gene; V was cut back by 6 bases and J by 8 bases. The CDR3 has 15 amino acids. This chain's CDR3 is CASSRWTSGDDEQFF. The CDR3 DNA sequence: TGTGCCAGCAGTCGTTGGACTAGCGGGGATGATGAGCAGTTCTTC.

The J gene is TRBJ2-2, the V gene TRBV19, with TRBD1 matching over 8 bases. Germline assignment: CDR1 LNHDA and CDR2 SQIVND (reference sequence). V shed 1 base, J shed 5 bases, and the junction held 0 bases outside the gene matches. The CDR3 spans 14 residues. CDR3 nucleotides: TGTGCCAGTAGTATAGGACAGGGGACCGGGGAGCTGTTTTTT. Protein sequence: CASSIGQGTGELFF.

The chain has TRBV4-3 and TRBJ2-3, with D unclear. Looked up from germline, CDR1 is LGHNA and CDR2 is YSLEER. This CDR3 is 13 amino acids long. Trimming took 0 bases from V and 6 from J, leaving 7 bases between them. The DNA for the CDR3 is TGCGCCAGCAGCCAAGACCGGGTGGATACGCAGTATTTT. Translating gives CASSQDRVDTQYF.

The chain has TRBV18 and TRBJ1-2; 9 bases map to TRBD1. CDR1 is KGHSH and CDR2 is LQKENI in the germline V gene. This CDR3 is 16 amino acids long. After removal of 3 bases from V and 6 bases from J, the junction contained 11 bases not matched to a gene. The CDR3 loop reads CASSPRTRQGENGYTF. CDR3 DNA: TGTGCCAGCTCACCCCGAACTAGACAGGGGGAAAATGGCTACACCTTC. Drawing the rest from reference TRBV18 and TRBJ1-2, the complete variable domain is NAGVMQNPRHLVRRRGQEARLRCSPMKGHSHVYWYRQLPEEGLKFMVYLQKENIIDESGMPKERFSAEFPKEGPSILRIQQVVRGDSAAYFCASSPRTRQGENGYTFGSGTRLTVV.

This chain joins TRBV2 and TRBJ2-1, with TRBD2 matching over 10 bases. CDR3 size: 16 residues. Per the germline V gene, CDR1 is SNHLY and CDR2 is FYNNEI. J gave up 7 bases and V 2 bases, and 8 bases lay outside the gene matches. The CDR3 reads CASSEQAGGVGNEQFF. The CDR3 bases are TGTGCCAGCAGTGAACAAGCGGGAGGGGTCGGAAATGAGCAGTTCTTC.

The chain combines TRBV19 with TRBJ2-7; D is perhaps TRBD2 (5 bases). The CDR3 contains 13 residues. Trimming took off 7 bases at V and 3 bases at J, with 13 bases between the two ends. Germline CDR1 LNHDA, CDR2 SQIVND (reference sequence). CDR3 in amino acids: CASTPGFSYEQYF. DNA for the CDR3: TGTGCCAGTACCCCGGGATTCAGCTACGAGCAGTACTTC.

The chain has TRBV2 and TRBJ2-7, with 12 bases fitting TRBD2. CDR3 length: 15 residues. The germline V gene has CDR1 SNHLY and CDR2 FYNNEI. Trimming removed 7 bases from V and 1 base from J; junction bases left unmatched: 5. The CDR3 DNA follows: TGTGCCAGCACCCGACTAGCGGGAGAATCCTACGAGCAGTACTTC. Translating gives CASTRLAGESYEQYF.

Concerning this clone: An end of the junction does not agree with germline; a read error may underlie this. J is TRBJ1-2 and V is TRBV6-1; D might be TRBD1 (5 bases). From germline, CDR1 is MNHNS and CDR2 SASEGT. The CDR3 has 13 amino acids. CDR3 DNA sequence: TGTGCCAGCAGCGAAGGCAGGGTGGGTGGCTACACCTTC. Protein product: CASSEGRVGGYTF.

V usage is TRBV6-5 and J usage is TRBJ1-4; D not certain. Trimming stripped 6 bases from V and 0 bases from J, with 8 bases between. Germline-derived CDR1 and CDR2 are MNHEY and SVGAGI. The CDR3 consists of 14 residues. The CDR3 DNA reads as TGTGCCAGCAGGGCCTTTGCAACTAATGAAAAACTGTTTTTT. It translates to CASRAFATNEKLFF.

The rearrangement links TRBV30 to TRBJ2-1; 7 nucleotides align to TRBD2. The CDR3 spans 16 residues. Germline CDR1 and CDR2: GTSNPN and SVGIG (reference sequence). The CDR3 nucleotides read TGTACCATGGCTAGCGGACTATTAAGCTCCTACAATGAGCAGTTCTTC. It is translated as CTMASGLLSSYNEQFF.

The chain employs TRBV7-2 and TRBJ1-5; TRBD1 matches 8 bases. V lost 3 bases and J lost 7; bases outside the gene matches: 5. The germline gives CDR1 SGHTA, CDR2 FQGNSA. The CDR3 is made up of 14 amino acids. The DNA for the CDR3 is TGTGCCAGCAGCTTCGACAGGGGAGGACAGCCCCAGCATTTT. Translation gives CASSFDRGGQPQHF.

The chain carries TRBV7-8 and TRBJ2-1, with D perhaps matching TRBD2 (6 bases). The CDR3 covers 16 residues. Per germline, CDR1 SGHVS and CDR2 FQNEAQ. The V and J ends lost 5 bases and 10 bases respectively, with 24 bases between them. CDR3 nucleotide sequence: TGTGCCAGCAGCGCAACCCCCGGGACTCCGCGTGAGGAGCAGTTCTTC. As protein: CASSATPGTPREEQFF.

The genes are TRBV6-2 or TRBV6-3 and TRBJ2-7; D is perhaps TRBD2 (6 bases). Germline V lookup: CDR1 MNHEY, CDR2 SVGEGT. The V end lost 2 bases, the J end lost 2 bases, and 16 bases lay between the germline ends. The CDR3 runs to 16 residues. The CDR3 spells CASSYRRDSGPYEQYF. The CDR3, as DNA: TGTGCCAGCAGTTACCGGAGGGATAGCGGTCCCTACGAGCAGTACTTC.

This chain joins TRBV19 and TRBJ1-6; 10 positions match TRBD1. Germline values: CDR1 LNHDA, CDR2 SQIVND (reference sequence). With 6 bases clipped from V and 9 bases from J, the junction kept 11 bases outside the gene matches. This CDR3 has 16 amino acids. The CDR3, as DNA: TGTGCCAGTAGCACGCTCCCGGGACAGGGGTTTTCACCCCTCCACTTT. Its protein is CASSTLPGQGFSPLHF.

The genes are TRBV5-6 and TRBJ1-1; tentative D call: TRBD1 (6 bases). Germline V lookup: CDR1 SGHDT, CDR2 YYEEEE. The V gene lost 6 bases and the J gene lost 3 bases, with 15 bases spanning the gap. The length of the CDR3 is 14 residues. The CDR3 here is CASNMEGGYTEAFF. The CDR3 region has the DNA TGTGCCAGCAACATGGAGGGGGGGTACACTGAAGCTTTCTTT.

J is TRBJ2-5 and V is TRBV11-2; possibly TRBD2 for D (7 bases). Trimming cost V 1 base and J 0 bases, with 15 bases left between them. The CDR3 loop spans 17 amino acids. Germline loops: CDR1 SGHAT, CDR2 FQNNGV. Here the CDR3 DNA reads TGTGCCAGCAGCTTAGGGTCGTCGGGGGGCTACCAAGAGACCCAGTACTTC. Translating gives CASSLGSSGGYQETQYF.

The chain employs TRBV7-6 and TRBJ1-3; 9 bases are a match to TRBD1. V lost 5 bases to trimming and J lost 1 base; unmatched junction nucleotides: 3. The germline V gene encodes CDR1 SGHVS and CDR2 FNYEAQ. CDR3 length equals 15 residues. The CDR3 protein is CASSQGTGSGNTIYF. The CDR3, as DNA: TGTGCCAGCAGCCAAGGGACAGGGTCTGGAAACACCATATATTTT.